This TCR beta chain was documented in a study of T cells in Graves' hyperthyroidism and ophthalmopathy. The V and J ends lost 3 bases and 8 bases, in that order; junction bases with no gene match: 6. CDR1 and CDR2 from the germline V gene are SGHTA and FQGTGA. The CDR3 runs to 15 residues. In its sample, this clonotype was seen a few times. Not enrolled were patients with uncontrolled infection, other autoimmune disease, pregnancy or lactation. Based on clinical symptoms, serum thyroxine and TRAb, thyroid ultrasound and orbital computed tomography, diagnoses were reached. PBMCs were obtained from approximately 10 ml fresh peripheral blood. Using RNA transcripts as the source, TCR beta CDR3 regions were amplified. The TCR CDR3 first-round RT-PCR relied on the HTBI primer set. TCRdb re-called the multiplex PCR reads with MiXCR, one entry per CDR3 protein. The sample contains around 340,000 distinct CDR3 sequences, roughly 17% of which appear only once.

This chain uses TRBV7-3 with TRBJ2-1; 11 bases align to TRBD2. The clonotype originates from a man aged 30 to 39 with Graves' hyperthyroidism. The sequenced sample consisted of blood. The CDR3, as DNA: TGTGCCAGCAGCTTTAGCGGGAGGGCCGGAGATGAGCAGTTCTTC. It specifies CASSFSGRAGDEQFF.